These T cell receptor beta chains were read from a single sample in a study of shared clonotypes between healthy human individuals. Generated by immunoSEQ multiplex PCR, the TCRdb table keeps only in-frame clones and is missing some. The table shows roughly 2.2 million clones, with over 85% occurring only once. The sequencing input was naive CD4+ T cells from PBMCs. The receptor source for this set is a young man in good health. Some clones in this sample may be carry-over from other donors' samples. CDR3s include the opening cysteine and the closing phenylalanine or tryptophan. The order of the fields is V gene, clone size, D gene, J gene, CDR3 protein, CDR3 DNA. D genes are given only for firm matches. Expanded clones get a size class; other rows say once, few or many, or leave the size out.

TRBV5-1	NA	NA	TRBJ2-5	CASSLTAGETQYF	TGCGCCAGCAGCCTAACTGCCGGGGAGACCCAGTACTTC
TRBV10-3	NA	TRBD2	TRBJ2-5	CATAGHLGLAGQETQYF	TGTGCCACCGCTGGACATTTAGGACTAGCGGGTCAAGAGACCCAGTACTTC
TRBV5-1	NA	TRBD2	TRBJ2-7	CASSLGLAGTYEQYF	TGCGCCAGCAGCTTGGGACTAGCGGGGACCTACGAGCAGTACTTC
TRBV11-2	NA	NA	TRBJ1-2	CASSLDWAGAGGYTF	TGTGCCAGCAGCTTAGATTGGGCAGGGGCGGGTGGCTACACCTTC
TRBV28	NA	TRBD1	TRBJ2-7	CASRRRTGGYEQYF	TGTGCCAGCAGGAGGAGGACAGGGGGGTACGAGCAGTACTTC
TRBV5-1	NA	NA	TRBJ2-1	CASSLEDRYNEQFF	TGCGCCAGCAGCTTAGAGGACAGATACAATGAGCAGTTCTTC
TRBV28	NA	NA	TRBJ1-2	CAVTLNYGYTF	TGTGCCGTAACCTTGAACTATGGCTACACCTTC
TRBV5-1	NA	NA	TRBJ2-7	CASSARGPSTYEQYF	TGCGCCAGCAGCGCAAGGGGACCGTCCACCTACGAGCAGTACTTC
TRBV29-1	NA	TRBD1	TRBJ1-1	CSVAGRGGFF	TGCAGCGTTGCCGGCAGGGGGGGTTTCTTT
TRBV14	once	NA	TRBJ2-7	CASSQDTGPYEQYF	TGTGCCAGCAGCCAAGATACAGGGCCCTACGAGCAGTACTTC
TRBV7-2	NA	TRBD1	TRBJ1-2	CASSSQGARYGYTF	TGTGCCAGCAGCTCGCAGGGGGCGCGCTATGGCTACACCTTC
TRBV7-2	NA	NA	TRBJ1-4	CASSFVHEKLFF	TGTGCCAGCAGCTTCGTACATGAAAAACTGTTTTTT
TRBV9	NA	TRBD2	TRBJ2-3	CASSGRGAGTDTQYF	TGTGCCAGCAGCGGGCGGGGGGCTGGCACAGATACGCAGTATTTT
TRBV5-1	NA	TRBD2	TRBJ2-1	CASSSGAGGPNEQFF	TGCGCCAGCAGCTCCGGAGCGGGGGGGCCCAATGAGCAGTTCTTC
TRBV5-1	few	NA	TRBJ2-3	CASSFSGTSTDTQYF	TGCGCCAGCAGCTTTAGCGGAACTAGCACAGATACGCAGTATTTT
TRBV5-4	NA	NA	TRBJ1-1	CASSPQGTEAFF	TGTGCCAGCAGCCCCCAGGGGACTGAAGCTTTCTTT
TRBV7-9	NA	NA	TRBJ2-7	CASSFRGEGDSQQYF	TGTGCCAGCAGCTTTCGGGGAGAGGGGGACTCCCAGCAGTACTTC
TRBV7-2	NA	TRBD1	TRBJ2-1	CASSLDRASYNEQFF	TGTGCCAGCAGCTTGGACAGGGCGTCCTACAATGAGCAGTTCTTC
TRBV9	NA	NA	TRBJ2-7	CASSPGQPYEQYF	TGTGCCAGCAGCCCAGGACAGCCCTACGAGCAGTACTTC
TRBV25-1	NA	TRBD1	TRBJ2-3	CASSPPRRGQVNSYTQYF	TGTGCCAGCAGTCCGCCCCGCCGGGGACAGGTTAACTCTTATACGCAGTATTTT
TRBV2	NA	TRBD2	TRBJ2-3	CASKRGRGGDTQYF	TGTGCCAGCAAACGCGGGAGAGGAGGAGATACGCAGTATTTT
TRBV4-2	NA	NA	TRBJ2-4	CASSQPRGESAKNIQYF	TGTGCCAGCAGCCAGCCGAGAGGGGAGTCAGCCAAAAACATTCAGTACTTC
TRBV28	NA	TRBD2	TRBJ2-3	CASSLAGVGTDTQYF	TGTGCCAGCAGTTTAGCGGGAGTTGGGACAGATACGCAGTATTTT
TRBV28	few	NA	TRBJ1-5	CASSFPGTHSNQPQHF	TGTGCCAGCAGTTTCCCCGGGACACATAGCAATCAGCCCCAGCATTTT
TRBV28	NA	TRBD1	TRBJ1-1	CASRGTENTEAFF	TGTGCCAGCAGAGGGACAGAAAACACTGAAGCTTTCTTT
TRBV30	NA	NA	TRBJ1-5	CAWSEGDQPQHF	TGTGCCTGGAGCGAAGGGGATCAGCCCCAGCATTTT
TRBV1	NA	NA	TRBJ2-1	CTSSQDAGNVLDEQFF	TGCACCAGCAGCCAAGATGCAGGGAACGTCCTAGATGAGCAGTTCTTC
TRBV7-3	NA	NA	TRBJ2-5	CASSPQGGETQYF	TGTGCCAGCAGCCCTCAGGGGGGGGAGACCCAGTACTTC
TRBV5-1	NA	NA	TRBJ2-7	CASQRESGPYEQYF	TGCGCCAGCCAAAGGGAATCCGGCCCCTACGAGCAGTACTTC
TRBV5-1	NA	TRBD1	TRBJ1-4	CASSLGQGNEKLFF	TGCGCCAGCAGTTTAGGACAGGGGAATGAAAAACTGTTTTTT
TRBV19	once	TRBD1	TRBJ1-5	CASRRRDRGSHQPQHF	TGTGCCAGTAGACGCCGGGACAGGGGAAGTCACCAGCCCCAGCATTTT
TRBV11-3	NA	NA	TRBJ2-1	CASSFGDNSYNEQFF	TGTGCCAGCAGCTTCGGGGATAACTCCTACAATGAGCAGTTCTTC
TRBV20-1	few	NA	TRBJ1-1	CSAKNGVLAFF	TGCAGTGCTAAAAACGGAGTGTTGGCTTTCTTT
TRBV25-1	few	TRBD1	TRBJ1-5	CASRGTGGPQHF	TGTGCCAGCAGGGGGACAGGCGGGCCCCAGCATTTT
TRBV7-3	NA	TRBD2	TRBJ2-1	CASSLRSGPSSYNEQFF	TGTGCCAGCAGCCTTCGTAGCGGGCCAAGCTCCTACAATGAGCAGTTCTTC
TRBV7-3	NA	TRBD1	TRBJ2-2	CASSPSGTGIGELFF	TGTGCCAGCAGCCCGTCCGGGACAGGGATTGGGGAGCTGTTTTTT
TRBV7-9	few	NA	TRBJ1-1	CASSLSRNTEAFF	TGTGCCAGCAGCTTATCCCGCAACACTGAAGCTTTCTTT
TRBV18	once	NA	TRBJ1-4	CASSPVQLGASTNEKLFF	TGTGCCAGCTCACCAGTTCAGCTCGGGGCGTCAACTAATGAAAAACTGTTTTTT
TRBV7-9	NA	NA	TRBJ2-5	CASSFLETQYF	TGTGCCAGCAGCTTTCTAGAGACCCAGTACTTC
TRBV18	NA	TRBD2	TRBJ2-7	CASSPGTSDEQYF	TGTGCCAGCTCACCAGGGACTAGCGACGAGCAGTACTTC
TRBV30	NA	NA	TRBJ1-1	CAWSVYTGGTEAFF	TGTGCCTGGAGTGTATACACGGGGGGGACTGAAGCTTTCTTT
TRBV7-2	NA	NA	TRBJ1-1	CASSLGPANTEAFF	TGTGCCAGCAGCTTAGGGCCGGCAAACACTGAAGCTTTCTTT
TRBV11-2	NA	NA	TRBJ1-1	CASSSPWGARNTEAFF	TGTGCCAGCAGCTCCCCTTGGGGGGCGCGAAACACTGAAGCTTTCTTT